This T cell receptor beta chain was recorded in a study of blood T cells in healthy people across ages. Looking at the study overall: Capturing about one barcoded beta molecule per two T cells was achieved by template switching.

Together with a sample-barcoded 5' primer, a J-beta primer mix was included in a second PCR lasting about 7 to 12 cycles. TCRdb processed the 5' RACE reads anew with MiXCR; each CDR3 protein has one entry. The sample has approximately 880,000 distinct CDR3 sequences; around 48% are singletons. Germline assignment: CDR1 DFQATT and CDR2 SNEGSKA (reference sequence). Between the trimmed V and J ends, which lost 8 bases and 2 bases, there was a span of 13 bases. CDR3 length: 12 residues. The table lists this clonotype with many counts. Its antigen is unidentified. Study-wide results and caveats: A conclusive naive versus antigen-experienced comparison was prevented by the unsorted PBMCs.

The rearrangement links TRBV20-1 to TRBJ2-7, with D tentatively TRBD1 or TRBD2 (5 bases each). This receptor was taken from a man aged 25-40 years in good health. The sample comprised blood. CDR3 coding DNA: TGCAGTCCTGGGACGTTAACCTACGAGCAGTACTTC. Amino acids: CSPGTLTYEQYF.